The next 18 T cell receptor beta chains were all read from a single sample in a study of cytomegalovirus exposure and HLA in healthy donors. PCR was performed using 60 Vbeta and 13 Jbeta primers. Sequenced by immunoSEQ multiplex PCR; TCRdb stores in-frame clones only, minus some. The sample holds 150,000 to 200,000 clones; around 78% are singletons and the top ten take roughly 0.82%. Sequenced material: PBMCs. The receptors were gathered from a female donor in good health and CMV-seronegative.

The rearrangement links TRBV28 to TRBJ1-1; possible D gene TRBD1, 6 bases. Trimming took 2 bases from V and 3 from J, leaving 13 bases between them. This CDR3 region has 15 residues. Germline V CDR1 and CDR2: MDHEN, SYDVKM. CDR3 loop: CASSLTNEGDTEAFF. The CDR3, as DNA: TGTGCCAGCAGTTTAACCAATGAGGGGGACACTGAAGCTTTCTTT. Complete variable domain (other parts from reference TRBV28 and TRBJ1-1): DVKVTQSSRYLVKRTGEKVFLECVQDMDHENMFWYRQDPGLGLRLIYFSYDVKMKEKGDIPEGYSVSREKKERFSLILESASTNQTSMYLCASSLTNEGDTEAFFGQGTRLTVV.

The V and J genes are TRBV29-1 and TRBJ2-5; a weak D match, TRBD2 (6 bases). The germline V and J ends were trimmed by 4 bases and 2 bases, with 14 bases remaining between them. Per the germline V gene, CDR1 is SQVTM and CDR2 is ANQGSEA. This CDR3 has 14 amino acids. CDR3 nucleotides: TGCAGCGTTGGTGCGGGGTCCGAACAAGAGACCCAGTACTTC. Amino acid sequence: CSVGAGSEQETQYF.

The chain links TRBV5-4 to TRBJ2-5; 7 bases align to TRBD2. The V gene end was trimmed by 10 bases and the J gene end by 1 base; junction bases not matched to a gene: 10. The CDR3 sequence is 14 residues long. Germline CDR1 SGHNT, CDR2 YYREEE (reference sequence). The CDR3 bases are TGTGCCGCCTCCGGGGGGATGGCCCAAGAGACCCAGTACTTC. This gives the protein CAASGGMAQETQYF.

The chain uses TRBV4-3 and TRBJ1-3; the D is unclear. The germline gives CDR1 LGHNA, CDR2 YSLEER. V was pared by 0 bases and J by 0 bases, with 12 bases between. CDR3 length equals 17 residues. The CDR3 DNA reads as TGCGCCAGCAGCCAAGAAGCGGGCCCCCGCTCTGGAAACACCATATATTTT. This encodes CASSQEAGPRSGNTIYF.

V is TRBV14 and J is TRBJ2-7; 7 bases line up with TRBD2. J was trimmed by 0 bases and V by 4 bases; bases with no gene match: 12. Looked up from germline, CDR1 is SGHDN and CDR2 is FVKESK. The CDR3 extends over 17 amino acids. The CDR3 spells CASSLRRAGEASYEQYF. The CDR3 DNA is TGTGCCAGCAGCCTCAGGCGGGCGGGAGAGGCCTCCTACGAGCAGTACTTC. Full variable domain (missing parts from reference TRBV14 and TRBJ2-7): EAGVTQFPSHSVIEKGQTVTLRCDPISGHDNLYWYRRVMGKEIKFLLHFVKESKQDESGMPNNRFLAERTGGTYSTLKVQPAELEDSGVYFCASSLRRAGEASYEQYFGPGTRLTVT.

This clone was seen more than once but under ten times. V is TRBV7-2 and J is TRBJ2-7; 7 bases are a match to TRBD2. The CDR3 covers 15 residues. From germline, CDR1 is SGHTA and CDR2 FQGNSA. The V segment lost 5 bases and the J segment 3 bases; nucleotides outside the gene matches: 10. CDR3 DNA: TGTGCCAGCAGCGAACAGGCGGGGAGGGGCTACGAGCAGTACTTC. Translated: CASSEQAGRGYEQYF.

CDR3 sequence reads: CASRSTSVSGANVLTF. Here the CDR3 DNA reads TGCGCCAGCCGATCGACTAGCGTCTCTGGGGCCAACGTCCTGACTTTC. The rearrangement joins TRBV5-1 to TRBJ2-6; 8 bases map to TRBD2. The CDR3 totals 16 residues. The germline gives CDR1 SGHRS, CDR2 YFSETQ. J gave up 0 bases and V 7 bases, and 6 bases lay outside the gene matches.

Regarding this clone: Other DNA sequences in the same sample also yield this CDR3. This chain connects TRBV18 to TRBJ1-2; D gene uncertain. CDR1 is KGHSH, CDR2 LQKENI, per germline. V gave up 3 bases and J gave up 1 base, with 9 bases separating them. The length of the CDR3 is 14 residues. The CDR3 is CASSPREVNYGYTF. The CDR3 DNA reads as TGTGCCAGCTCACCGAGGGAGGTTAACTATGGCTACACCTTC.

This sequence joins TRBV6-6 and TRBJ1-5; no reliable D call. Trimming removed 7 bases from V and 2 bases from J, with 12 bases in between. This CDR3 has 14 residues. Germline V gene lookup returns CDR1 MNHNY and CDR2 SVGAGI (reference sequence). The CDR3 DNA sequence: TGTGCCAGCACGGACGCCGGGGGCAATCAGCCCCAGCATTTT. Translating gives CASTDAGGNQPQHF.

The rearrangement links TRBV6-1 to TRBJ1-1; maybe TRBD1 (5 bases). The V end lost 7 bases, the J end lost 8 bases, and 8 bases lay between the germline ends. The germline CDR1 and CDR2 sequences are MNHNS and SASEGT. This CDR3 region has 10 residues. The CDR3 DNA reads TGTGCCAGCATTAAGGGGGAAGCTTTCTTT. Its translation: CASIKGEAFF.

The chain links TRBV20-1 to TRBJ1-2, with 9 bases identical to TRBD1. The CDR3 totals 11 residues. Germline trimming cut 5 bases from V and 6 bases from J; bases unmatched to any gene: 1. Per the germline V gene, CDR1 is DFQATT and CDR2 is SNEGSKA (reference sequence). In DNA, the CDR3 is TGCAGTGCTGGGACAGGGAATGGCTACACCTTC. Translation gives CSAGTGNGYTF.

The rearrangement uses TRBV7-9 and TRBJ2-3; the D is unclear. CDR3 length: 15 amino acids. The germline V gene has CDR1 SEHNR and CDR2 FQNEAQ (reference sequence). Trimming pared 7 bases from V and 0 bases from J, leaving 14 bases between. The DNA for the CDR3 is TGTGCCAGCATCGAACGTAGACTTAGCACAGATACGCAGTATTTT. It specifies CASIERRLSTDTQYF.

J is TRBJ1-2 and V is TRBV11-2, with D hard to call. V lost 0 bases to trimming and J lost 12 bases, with 14 bases between them. CDR1 SGHAT and CDR2 FQNNGV come from the germline V gene. This CDR3 has 13 amino acids. The CDR3 nucleotides are TGTGCCAGCAGCTTAGATCTAGGAGGGCGAAACACCTTC. Amino acid sequence: CASSLDLGGRNTF. Variable domain in full (rest from reference TRBV11-2 and TRBJ1-2): EAGVAQSPRYKIIEKRQSVAFWCNPISGHATLYWYQQILGQGPKLLIQFQNNGVVDDSQLPKDRFSAERLKGVDSTLKIQPAKLEDSAVYLCASSLDLGGRNTFGSGTRLTVV.

This chain joins TRBV30 and TRBJ2-7; TRBD2 might be the D (6 bases). The V and J ends lost 2 bases and 1 base respectively, with 15 bases between them. Germline CDR1 and CDR2: GTSNPN and SVGIG (reference sequence). The CDR3 covers 15 residues. CDR3 protein: CAWSPLNGRSYEQYF. The CDR3 DNA reads TGTGCCTGGAGTCCCTTAAACGGGAGATCCTACGAGCAGTACTTC. Complete variable domain (other parts from reference TRBV30 and TRBJ2-7): SQTIHQWPATLVQPVGSPLSLECTVEGTSNPNLYWYRQAAGRGLQLLFYSVGIGQISSEVPQNLSASRPQDRQFILSSKKLLLSDSGFYLCAWSPLNGRSYEQYFGPGTRLTVT.

This clone occurred once. The V gene is TRBV5-1, the J gene TRBJ2-1, with a tentative D call TRBD2 (7 bases). Germline V gives CDR1 SGHRS, CDR2 YFSETQ. V lost 7 bases, J lost 10 bases, and 21 bases lay in between. The CDR3 spans 14 residues. The CDR3 loop is CASQNPSTGGEQFF. The CDR3 coding sequence is TGCGCCAGCCAGAATCCTAGCACGGGGGGCGAGCAGTTCTTC.

The V and J genes are TRBV27 and TRBJ2-1, with a weak D call TRBD1 (6 bases). V was trimmed by 2 bases and J by 4 bases, leaving 12 bases between them. CDR3 length equals 15 residues. CDR1 is MNHEY and CDR2 is SMNVEV in the germline V gene (reference sequence). CDR3 coding DNA: TGTGCCAGCAGTTTAAGGCAGGGGTGGTACAATGAGCAGTTCTTC. It encodes CASSLRQGWYNEQFF.

The chain recombines TRBV7-9 with TRBJ2-2, with D hard to call. CDR3 length equals 15 residues. V dropped 4 bases and J dropped 3 bases, with 12 bases sitting between them. CDR1 and CDR2 from the germline V gene are SEHNR and FQNEAQ (reference sequence). CDR3: CASSSGWMDTGELFF. DNA for the CDR3: TGTGCCAGCAGCTCGGGTTGGATGGACACCGGGGAGCTGTTTTTT.

The J gene is TRBJ2-7, the V gene TRBV18, with D tentatively TRBD2 (7 bases). Trimming took off 2 bases at V and 2 bases at J, with 16 bases between the two ends. The CDR3 loop spans 16 amino acids. Germline-derived CDR1 and CDR2 are KGHSH and LQKENI. CDR3 in DNA: TGTGCCAGCTCACCAGTGGTTGCGGGGGCCACCTACGAGCAGTACTTC. Its translation: CASSPVVAGATYEQYF.